One and the same sample provided the 22 T cell receptor beta chains below, sequenced in a study of PD-1 blockade in classical Hodgkin lymphoma. Using immunoSEQ multiplex PCR, the repertoire was profiled, and TCRdb retains in-frame clones only, with some absent. The data hold some 90,000 clones, with 78% observed a single time. Time point meaning: cycle 4 day 1 (C4D1), after 6 weeks of nivolumab. Relapse was seen in all patients after autologous stem cell transplantation, and brentuximab vedotin exposure was variable. Sequencing was performed on peripheral blood mononuclear cells (PBMCs), taken before the fourth cycle of nivolumab. The receptors were gathered from a human donor with classical Hodgkin lymphoma.

The chain uses TRBV19 and TRBJ2-5, with TRBD1 matching over 8 bases. The CDR3 has 14 amino acids. Germline trimming cut 5 bases from V and 2 bases from J; bases unmatched to any gene: 4. Germline V gene data show CDR1 as LNHDA and CDR2 as SQIVND (reference sequence). CDR3 nucleotide sequence: TGTGCCAGTAGTCGGGACAGGACTCAAGAGACCCAGTACTTC. This gives the protein CASSRDRTQETQYF.

In its sample, this clone was seen once. The chain combines TRBV2 with TRBJ1-6; D gene uncertain. V lost 7 bases to trimming and J lost 9 bases, with 10 bases between them. The CDR3 runs to 12 residues. Germline lookup yields CDR1 SNHLY and CDR2 FYNNEI. CDR3 in DNA: TGTGCCAGCAAAAGAACCAGTTCACCCCTCCACTTT. Translating it yields CASKRTSSPLHF.

A single count supports this clone. The rearrangement links TRBV5-4 to TRBJ1-2, with 10 bases identical to TRBD1. With 4 bases clipped from V and 8 bases from J, the junction kept 8 bases outside the gene matches. The CDR3 extends over 14 amino acids. Germline assignment: CDR1 SGHNT and CDR2 YYREEE (reference sequence). The CDR3 protein is CASSLGQGSNGYTF. CDR3 bases: TGTGCCAGCAGCCTGGGACAGGGGAGTAACGGCTACACCTTC.

The J gene is TRBJ2-5, the V gene TRBV28; TRBD2 aligns across 10 bases. The CDR3 has 16 residues. Germline V gene lookup returns CDR1 MDHEN and CDR2 SYDVKM. Germline trimming cut 5 bases from V and 7 bases from J; bases unmatched to any gene: 13. CDR3: CASSGTSVPSTRTQYF. CDR3 nucleotide sequence: TGTGCCAGCAGTGGGACTAGCGTCCCATCTACTCGGACCCAGTACTTC.

This rearrangement joins TRBV7-9 to TRBJ1-2, with a possible D match to TRBD1 (5 bases). The length of the CDR3 is 14 residues. V lost 1 base to trimming and J lost 3 bases, with 9 bases between them. Germline V gives CDR1 SEHNR, CDR2 FQNEAQ (reference sequence). CDR3: CASSLDAGYYGYTF. CDR3 bases: TGTGCCAGCAGCTTAGATGCAGGGTACTATGGCTACACCTTC.

This clone was seen only once. This sequence joins TRBV11-2 and TRBJ2-5, with 7 bases that match TRBD1. The CDR3 covers 14 residues. Germline CDR1 is SGHAT and CDR2 is FQNNGV. V gave up 4 bases and J gave up 5 bases; unmatched junction bases: 7. The CDR3 sequence is CASSSSTGRETQYF. The CDR3 DNA reads as TGTGCCAGCAGCTCGTCGACAGGGCGGGAGACCCAGTACTTC.

In this sample, this clone turned up once. V gene TRBV27 combines with J gene TRBJ2-2; 7 bases are a match to TRBD1. V shed 5 bases and J 3 bases; nucleotides not matched to a gene: 9. Looked up from germline, CDR1 is MNHEY and CDR2 is SMNVEV (reference sequence). The CDR3 sequence is 16 residues long. The CDR3 region is CASSARQGKDTGELFF. The CDR3 nucleotides read TGTGCCAGCAGTGCGAGACAGGGAAAGGACACCGGGGAGCTGTTTTTT.

The chain employs TRBV7-9 and TRBJ1-1; D gene unclear. CDR1 is SEHNR and CDR2 is FQNEAQ in the germline V gene (reference sequence). CDR3 size: 13 residues. V dropped 5 bases and J dropped 1 base, with 8 bases sitting between them. In DNA, the CDR3 is TGTGCCAGCAGCGCCGACACGAACACTGAAGCTTTCTTT. Translating it yields CASSADTNTEAFF.

A word on this clone: Its ends do not fully match the called genes, so a read error is possible. CDR3 nucleotide sequence: TGCGCCAGCAGCTTGTATGGACAGAGCTACGAGCAGTGCTTC. It encodes CASSLYGQSYEQCF. V gene TRBV5-1 combines with J gene TRBJ2-7; maybe TRBD1 (6 bases). This CDR3 is built from 14 residues. Germline loops: CDR1 SGHRS, CDR2 YFSETQ. Filled out from reference TRBV5-1 and TRBJ2-7, the complete variable domain reads KAGVTQTPRYLIKTRGQQVTLSCSPISGHRSVSWYQQTPGQGLQFLFEYFSETQRNKGNFPGRFSGRQFSNSRSEMNVSTLELGDSALYLCASSLYGQSYEQCFGPGTRLTVT.

The chain has TRBV4-3 and TRBJ2-5; 10 bases line up with TRBD2. The CDR3 spans 16 residues. The trim removed 1 base at V and 4 bases at J, leaving 6 bases unmatched. Germline CDR1 is LGHNA and CDR2 is YSLEER. CDR3 coding DNA: TGCGCCAGCAGCCAAGGATCTAGCGGGAGAAGAGAGACCCAGTACTTC. As protein: CASSQGSSGRRETQYF.

The chain employs TRBV7-9 and TRBJ1-2, with D hard to call. The CDR3 sequence is 15 residues long. Germline CDR1 and CDR2: SEHNR and FQNEAQ (reference sequence). Trimming left V 3 bases short and J 8 bases short, with 19 bases between. CDR3 bases: TGTGCCAGCAGCTTTAGGTATGGGTCCCCTTGGGGCTACACCTTC. It translates to CASSFRYGSPWGYTF.

Remarks on this clone: The sample contains more than one DNA sequence encoding this CDR3. The genes are TRBV6-5 and TRBJ1-5, with D uncertain. V was pared by 0 bases and J by 4 bases, with 4 bases between. The CDR3 spans 13 residues. Germline V lookup: CDR1 MNHEY, CDR2 SVGAGI. The CDR3 bases are TGTGCCAGCAGTTACTCCCGAAATCAGCCCCAGCATTTT. Encoded protein: CASSYSRNQPQHF.

In this sample, this clone turned up many times. This rearrangement joins TRBV18 to TRBJ1-2; D not resolved. Germline lookup yields CDR1 KGHSH and CDR2 LQKENI. CDR3 length: 13 amino acids. V was pared by 1 base and J by 6 bases, with 9 bases between. Here the CDR3 DNA reads TGTGCCAGCTCACCACGATCGGGCCATGGCTACACCTTC. As protein: CASSPRSGHGYTF. The full variable domain, with the rest looked up from reference TRBV18 and TRBJ1-2, is NAGVMQNPRHLVRRRGQEARLRCSPMKGHSHVYWYRQLPEEGLKFMVYLQKENIIDESGMPKERFSAEFPKEGPSILRIQQVVRGDSAAYFCASSPRSGHGYTFGSGTRLTVV.

The chain recombines TRBV14 with TRBJ1-2; 8 bases match TRBD1. The CDR3 covers 14 residues. Germline CDR1 reads SGHDN; CDR2 reads FVKESK. V lost 3 bases, J lost 7 bases, and 7 bases stayed unmatched. The CDR3 DNA sequence: TGTGCCAGCAGCCATCTCAGGGGGCTTGTTGGCTACACCTTC. This sequence encodes CASSHLRGLVGYTF.

The gene calls are TRBV4-1 and TRBJ2-3; the D gene could be TRBD1 or TRBD2 (6 bases each). The V gene's germline CDR1 is MGHRA and CDR2 YSYEKL. The CDR3 contains 16 residues. V gave up 4 bases and J gave up 0 bases, with 14 bases separating them. CDR3 sequence: CASSPGAMGSTDTQYF. CDR3 bases: TGCGCCAGCAGCCCGGGGGCCATGGGCAGCACAGATACGCAGTATTTT.

V and J are TRBV27 and TRBJ2-3; D might be TRBD2 (5 bases). Deletions cut 8 bases from V and 3 bases from J, with 9 bases between. CDR1 is MNHEY and CDR2 is SMNVEV in the germline V gene (reference sequence). CDR3 size: 12 residues. The CDR3 loop reads CASWERTDTQYF. The CDR3, as DNA: TGTGCCAGCTGGGAGAGGACAGATACGCAGTATTTT.

The chain uses TRBV5-5 and TRBJ1-5; the match to TRBD1 covers 8 bases. V dropped 2 bases and J dropped 7; count of bases not matched to a gene: 11. Germline CDR1 and CDR2: SGHKS and YYEKEE (reference sequence). This CDR3 is 16 amino acids long. CDR3 region: CASSLGVGQGRQPQHF. The CDR3 nucleotides read TGTGCCAGCAGCTTAGGAGTAGGACAGGGTAGGCAGCCCCAGCATTTT.

Remarks on this clone: This may stem from a read error, because a much larger clone lies one nucleotide away. This chain links TRBV11-1 with TRBJ2-7; 11 nucleotides align to TRBD1. V lost 4 bases and J lost 1; bases outside the gene matches: 3. Germline CDR1 and CDR2: SGHAT and FQDESV (reference sequence). CDR3 size: 15 residues. CDR3 in DNA: TGTGCCAGCAGCTCCCGGGACAGGGGGTCCTACGAGCAGTACTTC. It yields the protein CASSSRDRGSYEQYF.

V usage is TRBV7-9 and J usage is TRBJ1-6; a weak D match, TRBD1 (5 bases). Trimming left V 5 bases short and J 9 bases short, with 17 bases between. This CDR3 spans 15 amino acids. The V gene's germline CDR1 is SEHNR and CDR2 FQNEAQ (reference sequence). CDR3: CASSPPAGGSSPLHF. CDR3 sequence (DNA): TGTGCCAGCAGCCCCCCAGCCGGGGGAAGTTCACCCCTCCACTTT.

In its sample, this clone was seen once. The rearrangement links TRBV7-8 to TRBJ2-1, with 7 bases matching TRBD2. Germline V gene data show CDR1 as SGHVS and CDR2 as FQNEAQ. V lost 5 bases to trimming and J lost 5 bases; unmatched junction nucleotides: 9. The CDR3 spans 15 residues. This CDR3 reads CASSPRGGRNNEQFF. The CDR3 DNA sequence: TGTGCCAGCAGCCCACGGGGCGGGAGAAACAATGAGCAGTTCTTC.

This clone has only one observation. The rearrangement uses TRBV5-1 and TRBJ2-5; TRBD2 aligns across 7 bases. CDR1 is SGHRS, CDR2 YFSETQ, per germline. Germline trimming cut 7 bases from V and 1 base from J; bases unmatched to any gene: 13. CDR3 length equals 16 residues. The CDR3 DNA sequence: TGCGCCAGCCATGGGGTGGCGGGGGTCCTCCAAGAGACCCAGTACTTC. This codes for CASHGVAGVLQETQYF.

The CDR3 loop reads CASSFTPDSTFYEQYF. CDR3 nucleotide sequence: TGTGCCAGCAGCTTTACCCCGGACAGTACCTTCTACGAGCAGTACTTC. The J gene is TRBJ2-7, the V gene TRBV7-6; D possibly corresponds to TRBD1 (6 bases). This CDR3 is built from 16 residues. V lost 3 bases to trimming and J lost 3 bases, with 18 bases between them. In germline, CDR1 is SGHVS, CDR2 FNYEAQ.